This TCR beta chain stems from a study of T-cell memory formation after mild COVID-19. Per germline, CDR1 SGHVS and CDR2 FQNEAQ. The CDR3 runs 15 residues. Germline trimming cut 5 bases from V and 4 bases from J; bases unmatched to any gene: 6. Study outcomes and limitations: Researchers found some responding clones in pre-infection memory, a sign that cross-reactive memory joined.

With respect to this clonotype: Its antigen is still unknown.

One entry per CDR3 protein results from TCRdb running MiXCR on the 5' RACE reads. The sample lists approximately 350,000 distinct CDR3 sequences, 25% to 30% occurring once. Source material: PBMCs or a T cell subset sorted from them (not recorded which). The chain employs TRBV7-8 and TRBJ2-7; 12 positions match TRBD2. This TCR was sampled from an adult woman who had mild COVID-19 (a few samples of this study predate the infection). Cell type and time point are not known. The DNA of the CDR3 is TGTGCCAGCAGCGGTCCGACTAGCGGGAGTTACGAGCAGTACTTC. As protein: CASSGPTSGSYEQYF.